Listed below are T cell receptor beta chains from one sample, sequenced in a study of cytomegalovirus exposure and HLA in healthy donors. Sequenced by immunoSEQ multiplex PCR; TCRdb stores in-frame clones only, minus some. The table records approximately 120,000 clones, around 94% of them present only once. Sequenced sample: PBMCs. All receptors come from a woman between 18 and 29 years old in good health and CMV-seronegative. The CDR3 runs from the conserved cysteine through the conserved F or W. The order of the fields is CDR3 protein, CDR3 DNA, J gene, V gene, D gene, clone size. The D gene is left open where the match is weak. Part of the rows lack a size; the others show once, few, many or a class for expanded clones.

CDR3: CASSVATGRAAGEAFF
DNA: TGTGCCAGCAGCGTAGCTACTGGAAGGGCGGCGGGTGAAGCTTTCTTT
J: TRBJ1-1
V: TRBV9
D: -
size: -

CDR3: CASSGRGSGNTIYF
DNA: TGTGCCAGCAGTGGAAGAGGCTCGGGAAACACCATATATTTT
J: TRBJ1-3
V: TRBV6-5
D: -
size: -

CDR3: CASSGGAGGGSYEQYF
DNA: TGTGCCAGCAGTGGGGGAGCGGGAGGAGGGTCCTACGAGCAGTACTTC
J: TRBJ2-7
V: TRBV6-1
D: TRBD2
size: once

CDR3: CASSLGSGGETQYF
DNA: TGCGCCAGCAGCTTGGGTAGCGGGGGAGAGACCCAGTACTTC
J: TRBJ2-5
V: TRBV5-1
D: TRBD2
size: -

CDR3: CASSLEQGQRHEQFF
DNA: TGTGCCAGCAGCTTAGAGCAGGGCCAGCGCCATGAGCAGTTCTTC
J: TRBJ2-1
V: TRBV7-6
D: -
size: -

CDR3: CASSQTGGGSSPLHF
DNA: TGTGCCAGCAGCCAAACGGGGGGTGGTTCTTCACCCCTCCACTTT
J: TRBJ1-6
V: TRBV9
D: -
size: -

CDR3: CASSHGREGKAFF
DNA: TGCGCCAGCAGCCACGGTCGGGAGGGAAAAGCTTTCTTT
J: TRBJ1-1
V: TRBV4-1
D: -
size: -

CDR3: CASNPPGASHEQYF
DNA: TGTGCCAGCAACCCCCCAGGGGCGTCCCACGAGCAGTACTTC
J: TRBJ2-7
V: TRBV6-6
D: -
size: -

CDR3: CASRRGQADYGYTF
DNA: TGCGCCAGCAGGAGGGGACAGGCTGACTATGGCTACACCTTC
J: TRBJ1-2
V: TRBV5-1
D: TRBD1
size: once

CDR3: CASSYIRTENEKLFF
DNA: TGTGCCAGCAGTTACATCAGGACAGAGAATGAAAAACTGTTTTTT
J: TRBJ1-4
V: TRBV6-6
D: -
size: -

CDR3: CASSLAGQGRTGELFF
DNA: TGCGCCAGCAGCTTGGCTGGACAGGGCCGCACCGGGGAGCTGTTTTTT
J: TRBJ2-2
V: TRBV5-1
D: TRBD1
size: -

CDR3: CASRDGGSGANVLTF
DNA: TGTGCCAGCAGGGACGGGGGTTCTGGGGCCAACGTCCTGACTTTC
J: TRBJ2-6
V: TRBV6-1
D: -
size: -